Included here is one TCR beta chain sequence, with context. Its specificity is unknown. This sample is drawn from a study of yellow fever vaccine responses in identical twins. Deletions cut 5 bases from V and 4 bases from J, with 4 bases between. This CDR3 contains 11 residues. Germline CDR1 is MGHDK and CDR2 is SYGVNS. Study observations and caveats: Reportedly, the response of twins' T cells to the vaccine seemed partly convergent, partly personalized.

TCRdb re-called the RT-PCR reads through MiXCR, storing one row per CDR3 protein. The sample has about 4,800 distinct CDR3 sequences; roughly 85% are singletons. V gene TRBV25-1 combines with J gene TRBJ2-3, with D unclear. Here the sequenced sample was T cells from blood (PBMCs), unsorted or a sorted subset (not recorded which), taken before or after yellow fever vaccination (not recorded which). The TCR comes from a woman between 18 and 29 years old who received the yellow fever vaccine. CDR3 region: CASSISDTQYF. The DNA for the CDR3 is TGTGCCAGCAGTATATCAGATACGCAGTATTTT. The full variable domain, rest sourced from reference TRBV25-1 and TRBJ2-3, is EADIYQTPRYLVIGTGKKITLECSQTMGHDKMYWYQQDPGMELHLIHYSYGVNSTEKGDLSSESTVSRIRTEHFPLTLESARPSHTSQYLCASSISDTQYFGPGTRLTVL.